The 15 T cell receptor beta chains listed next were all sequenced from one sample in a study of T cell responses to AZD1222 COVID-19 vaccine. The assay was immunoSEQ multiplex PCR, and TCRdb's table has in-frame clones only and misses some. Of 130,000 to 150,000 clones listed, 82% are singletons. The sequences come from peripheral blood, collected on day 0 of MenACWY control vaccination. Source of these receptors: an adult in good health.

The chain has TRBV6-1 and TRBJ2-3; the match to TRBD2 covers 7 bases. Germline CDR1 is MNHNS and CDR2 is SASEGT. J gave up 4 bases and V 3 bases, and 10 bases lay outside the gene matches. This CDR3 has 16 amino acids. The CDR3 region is CASSEVGVAGPDTQYF. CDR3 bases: TGTGCCAGCAGTGAGGTAGGGGTAGCGGGCCCAGATACGCAGTATTTT.

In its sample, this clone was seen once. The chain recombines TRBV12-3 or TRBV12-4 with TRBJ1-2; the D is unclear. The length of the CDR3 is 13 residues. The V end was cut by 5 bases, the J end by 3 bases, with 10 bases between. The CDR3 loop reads CASSIGLDYGYTF. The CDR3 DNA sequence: TGTGCCAGCAGTATAGGTCTGGACTATGGCTACACCTTC.

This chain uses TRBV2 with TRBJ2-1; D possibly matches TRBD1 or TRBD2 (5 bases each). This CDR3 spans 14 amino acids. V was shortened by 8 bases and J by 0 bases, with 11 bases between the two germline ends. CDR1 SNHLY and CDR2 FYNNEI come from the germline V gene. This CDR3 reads CASSGTPSYNEQFF. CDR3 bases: TGTGCCAGCTCCGGGACCCCCTCCTACAATGAGCAGTTCTTC.

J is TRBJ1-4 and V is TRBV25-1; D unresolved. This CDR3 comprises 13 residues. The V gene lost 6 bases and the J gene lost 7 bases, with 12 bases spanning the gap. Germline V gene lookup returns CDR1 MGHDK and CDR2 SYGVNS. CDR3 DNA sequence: TGTGCCAGCAGCGCCCGAGTACGTGAAAAACTGTTTTTT. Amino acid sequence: CASSARVREKLFF.

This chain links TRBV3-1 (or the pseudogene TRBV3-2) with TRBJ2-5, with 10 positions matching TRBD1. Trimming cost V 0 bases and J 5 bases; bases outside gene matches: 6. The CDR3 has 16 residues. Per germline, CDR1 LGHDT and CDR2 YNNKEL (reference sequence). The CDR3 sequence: CASSQDIRQGAETQYF. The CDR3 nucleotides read TGTGCCAGCAGCCAAGATATAAGACAGGGGGCCGAGACCCAGTACTTC.

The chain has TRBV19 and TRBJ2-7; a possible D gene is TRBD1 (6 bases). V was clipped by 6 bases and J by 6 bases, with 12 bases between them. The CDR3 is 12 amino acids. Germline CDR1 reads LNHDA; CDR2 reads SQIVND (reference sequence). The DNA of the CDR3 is TGTGCCAGTAGCACTGGACAGTCCGAGCAGTACGTC. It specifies CASSTGQSEQYV.

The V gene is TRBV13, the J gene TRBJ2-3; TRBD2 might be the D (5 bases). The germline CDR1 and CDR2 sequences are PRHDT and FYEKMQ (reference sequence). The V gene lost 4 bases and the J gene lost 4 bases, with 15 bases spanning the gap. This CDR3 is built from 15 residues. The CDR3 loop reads CASSSSPTAADTQYF. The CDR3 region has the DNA TGTGCCAGCAGCTCCTCTCCAACAGCGGCAGATACGCAGTATTTT.

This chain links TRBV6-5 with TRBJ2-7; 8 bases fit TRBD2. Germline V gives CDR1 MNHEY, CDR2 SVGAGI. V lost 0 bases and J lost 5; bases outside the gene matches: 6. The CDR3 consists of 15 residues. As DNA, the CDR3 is TGTGCCAGCAGTTACTCGGGATCGGGAGGGGACGAGCAGTACGTC. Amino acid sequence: CASSYSGSGGDEQYV.

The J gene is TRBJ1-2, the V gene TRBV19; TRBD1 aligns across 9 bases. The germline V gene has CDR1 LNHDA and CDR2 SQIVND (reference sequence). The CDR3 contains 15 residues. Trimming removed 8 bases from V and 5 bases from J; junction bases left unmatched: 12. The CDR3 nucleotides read TGTGCCAGTGCCAGCTCGGACAGGGGATTTTATGGCTACACCTTC. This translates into CASASSDRGFYGYTF.

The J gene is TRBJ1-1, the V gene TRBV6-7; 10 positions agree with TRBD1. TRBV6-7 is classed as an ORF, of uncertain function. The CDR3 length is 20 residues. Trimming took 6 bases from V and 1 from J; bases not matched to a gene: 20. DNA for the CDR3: TGTGCCAGCAGGGGGGTGGTTTACCAAGGGACAGGGGACTCGAACACTGAAGCTTTCTTT. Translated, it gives CASRGVVYQGTGDSNTEAFF.

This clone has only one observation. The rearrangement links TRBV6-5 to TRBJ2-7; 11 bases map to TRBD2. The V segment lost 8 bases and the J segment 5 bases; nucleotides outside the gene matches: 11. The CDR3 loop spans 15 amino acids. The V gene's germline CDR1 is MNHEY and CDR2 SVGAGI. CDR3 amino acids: CASGRLAGGDNEQYF. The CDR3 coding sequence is TGTGCCAGCGGACGGCTAGCGGGGGGAGACAACGAGCAGTACTTC.

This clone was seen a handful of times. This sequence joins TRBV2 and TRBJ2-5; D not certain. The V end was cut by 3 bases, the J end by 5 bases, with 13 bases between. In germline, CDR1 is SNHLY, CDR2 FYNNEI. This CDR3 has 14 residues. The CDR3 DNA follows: TGTGCCAGCAGTGACCTCCCTGGGCTGGAGACCCAGTACTTC. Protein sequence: CASSDLPGLETQYF.

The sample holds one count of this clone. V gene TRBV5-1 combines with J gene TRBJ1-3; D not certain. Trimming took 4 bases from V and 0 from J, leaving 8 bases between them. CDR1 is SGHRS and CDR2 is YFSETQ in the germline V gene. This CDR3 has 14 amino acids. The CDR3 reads CASSETNSGNTIYF. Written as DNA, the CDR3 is TGCGCCAGCAGCGAAACGAACTCTGGAAACACCATATATTTT.

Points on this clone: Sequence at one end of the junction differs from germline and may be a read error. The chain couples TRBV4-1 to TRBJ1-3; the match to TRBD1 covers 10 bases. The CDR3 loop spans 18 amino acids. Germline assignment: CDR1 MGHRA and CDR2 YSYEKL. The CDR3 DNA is TGCCCCAGCAGCCGGGAGGGGGACAGGGGATACTCTGGAAACACCATATATTTT. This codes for CPSSREGDRGYSGNTIYF.

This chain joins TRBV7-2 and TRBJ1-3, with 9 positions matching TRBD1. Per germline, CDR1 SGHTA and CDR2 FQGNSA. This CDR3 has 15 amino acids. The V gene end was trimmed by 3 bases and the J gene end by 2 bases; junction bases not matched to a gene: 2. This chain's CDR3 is CASSLRTGAGNTIYF. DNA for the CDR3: TGTGCCAGCAGCTTGAGGACAGGGGCTGGAAACACCATATATTTT.